Listed below are T cell receptor beta chains from one sample, sequenced in a study of T cells in Graves' hyperthyroidism and ophthalmopathy. TCRdb processed the multiplex PCR reads anew with MiXCR; each CDR3 protein has one entry. This sample has hundreds of thousands of distinct CDR3 sequences, with approximately 25% found just once. The sample comprised blood. Receptors were obtained from a man aged 50 or older with Graves' hyperthyroidism. Both conserved end residues are part of each CDR3. The D gene is left open where the match is weak. Expanded clones are given a class, and other clones once, few, many or no size at all.

V gene	CDR3 length	clone size	J gene	D gene	CDR3 protein	CDR3 DNA
TRBV30	12	few	TRBJ2-1	-	CASSASNNEQFF	TGTGCCTCGAGCGCTAGCAACAATGAGCAGTTCTTC
TRBV6-6	18	-	TRBJ2-3	TRBD2	CASSYYPPSGGSTDTQYF	TGTGCCAGCAGTTACTACCCCCCGAGCGGGGGAAGCACAGATACGCAGTATTTT
TRBV28	16	many	TRBJ2-7	-	CASSYPVQGVDYEQYF	TGTGCCAGCAGTTACCCGGTACAGGGAGTGGACTACGAGCAGTACTTC
TRBV18	16	-	TRBJ2-5	TRBD2	CASSPRGTSGSETQYF	TGTGCCAGCTCACCAAGAGGGACTAGCGGGAGTGAGACCCAGTACTTC
TRBV20-1	16	-	TRBJ2-5	TRBD2	CSASLLAGGTQETQYF	TGCAGTGCTAGCCTACTAGCGGGAGGCACCCAAGAGACCCAGTACTTC
TRBV27	14	-	TRBJ2-7	-	CASSLQGRVHEQYF	TGTGCCAGCAGTCTACAGGGGAGGGTGCACGAGCAGTACTTC
TRBV27	18	few	TRBJ2-1	TRBD1	CASSPPTGGRLDFGEQFF	TGTGCCAGCAGCCCCCCTACAGGGGGCCGGCTAGATTTTGGCGAGCAGTTCTTC
TRBV18	14	-	TRBJ1-6	-	CASSPRQGTSPLHF	TGTGCCAGCTCACCACGGCAGGGCACTTCACCCCTCCACTTT
TRBV3-1	16	few	TRBJ2-6	-	CASSQELGSGANVLTF	TGTGCCAGCAGCCAAGAATTAGGGTCTGGGGCCAACGTCCTGACTTTC
TRBV6-1	14	few	TRBJ2-7	-	CASTPHVSGYEQYF	TGTGCCAGCACCCCCCACGTTTCAGGCTACGAGCAGTACTTC
TRBV7-3	15	many	TRBJ2-1	TRBD2	CASSSSSGIYNEQFF	TGTGCCAGCAGCTCAAGTAGCGGGATATACAATGAGCAGTTCTTC
TRBV6-1	15	many	TRBJ2-7	-	CASSSPTLSSYEQYF	TGTGCCAGCAGTTCCCCAACATTGAGCTCCTACGAGCAGTACTTC
TRBV24-1	14	few	TRBJ2-4	-	CATSDGLAKNIQYF	TGTGCCACCAGTGACGGGCTAGCCAAAAACATTCAGTACTTC
TRBV20-1	16	-	TRBJ1-1	TRBD1	CSVRRDRGRRNTEAFF	TGCAGTGTGCGCCGGGACAGGGGGCGACGGAACACTGAAGCTTTCTTT
TRBV6-2/TRBV6-3	15	-	TRBJ2-7	-	CASSYLPGREYEQYF	TGTGCCAGCAGTTACCTCCCCGGGAGAGAGTACGAGCAGTACTTC
TRBV20-1	14	once	TRBJ2-5	-	CSARVTKGGETQYF	TGCAGTGCTAGAGTAACGAAAGGGGGAGAGACCCAGTACTTC
TRBV5-4	14	-	TRBJ2-7	-	CASSLTPEDYEQYF	TGTGCCAGCAGCTTGACACCGGAGGACTACGAGCAGTACTTC
TRBV29-1	11	-	TRBJ2-2	-	CSVRQRGELFF	TGCAGCGTTAGGCAGCGCGGGGAGCTGTTTTTT
TRBV27	15	many	TRBJ2-7	TRBD2	CASSLSPSGSNEQYF	TGTGCCAGCAGTTTATCGCCTAGCGGGAGTAACGAGCAGTACTTC
TRBV7-2	15	few	TRBJ2-2	-	CASSSRNSNTGELFF	TGTGCCAGCAGCTCCAGGAATTCGAACACCGGGGAGCTGTTTTTT
TRBV3-1	15	few	TRBJ1-6	-	CASSQDWGGDSPLHF	TGTGCCAGCAGCCAAGATTGGGGCGGGGATTCACCCCTCCACTTT
TRBV2	13	many	TRBJ2-1	-	CASSGHSYNEQFF	TGTGCCAGCAGTGGACACTCCTACAATGAGCAGTTCTTC
TRBV7-3	13	many	TRBJ2-7	-	CASSGGTGYEQYF	TGTGCCAGCAGCGGGGGGACGGGATACGAGCAGTACTTC
TRBV12-3/TRBV12-4	14	few	TRBJ1-2	-	CASSRSDANYGYTF	TGTGCCAGCAGTCGTAGCGATGCGAACTATGGCTACACCTTC
TRBV7-2	14	many	TRBJ2-7	-	CASSYIRGRYEQYF	TGTGCCAGCAGCTACATACGGGGTAGATACGAGCAGTACTTC
TRBV28	16	many	TRBJ2-5	-	CASSPLAEGAMETQYF	TGTGCCAGCAGTCCTTTGGCGGAGGGGGCTATGGAGACCCAGTACTTC
TRBV20-1	13	few	TRBJ2-5	TRBD2	CSARLAGVSTQYF	TGCAGTGCTAGACTAGCGGGGGTTTCGACCCAGTACTTC
TRBV6-1	14	few	TRBJ1-1	-	CASSEAQSNTEAFF	TGTGCCAGCAGTGAAGCACAGTCTAACACTGAAGCTTTCTTT
TRBV20-1	15	few	TRBJ2-7	TRBD2	CSANDLAGGRYEQYF	TGCAGTGCTAATGATCTAGCGGGAGGAAGGTACGAGCAGTACTTC
TRBV5-1	15	few	TRBJ1-5	-	CASSPDGGFNQPQHF	TGCGCCAGCAGCCCCGACGGGGGGTTCAATCAGCCCCAGCATTTT